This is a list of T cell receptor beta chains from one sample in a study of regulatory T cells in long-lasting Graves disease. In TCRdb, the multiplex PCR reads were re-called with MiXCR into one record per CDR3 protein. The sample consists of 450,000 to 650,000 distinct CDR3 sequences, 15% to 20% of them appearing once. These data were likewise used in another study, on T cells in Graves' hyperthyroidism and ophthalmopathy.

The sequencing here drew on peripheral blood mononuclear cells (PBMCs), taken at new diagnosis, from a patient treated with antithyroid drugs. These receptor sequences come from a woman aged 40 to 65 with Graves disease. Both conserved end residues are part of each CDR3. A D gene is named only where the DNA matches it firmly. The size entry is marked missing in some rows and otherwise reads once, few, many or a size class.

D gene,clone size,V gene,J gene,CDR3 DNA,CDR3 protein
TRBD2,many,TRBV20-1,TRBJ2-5,TGCAGTGTTAGCGGGGTTCAAGAGACCCAGTACTTC,CSVSGVQETQYF
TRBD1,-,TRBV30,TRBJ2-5,TGTGCCTGGAGTGTCGCCGGACAGGGGCGTGGGACCCAGTACTTC,CAWSVAGQGRGTQYF
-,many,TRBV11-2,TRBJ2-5,TGTGCCAGCAGCTCGCTAAGGGGGAAGGAGACCCAGTACTTC,CASSSLRGKETQYF
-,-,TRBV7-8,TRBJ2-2,TGTGCCAGCAGCTTAGGAGGGGTCACCGGGGAGCTGTTTTTT,CASSLGGVTGELFF
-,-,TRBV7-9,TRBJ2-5,TGTGCCAGCAGTACCAGGAGGGGGGCGCCGACCCAGTACTTC,CASSTRRGAPTQYF
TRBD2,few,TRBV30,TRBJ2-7,TGTGCCTGGTGTGGGGGGGTCCTAGCCGAGCAGTACTTC,CAWCGGVLAEQYF
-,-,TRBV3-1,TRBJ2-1,TGTGCCAGTTCAGGTGCCGGGACCTACAATGAGCAGTTCTTC,CASSGAGTYNEQFF
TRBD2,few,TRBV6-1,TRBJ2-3,TGTGCCAGCAGTGGCCCATTGCAGCGGGGGCTCACAGATACGCAGTATTTT,CASSGPLQRGLTDTQYF
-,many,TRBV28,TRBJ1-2,TGTGCCAGCAGTCTACGGACAGCAAACTATGGCTACACCTTC,CASSLRTANYGYTF
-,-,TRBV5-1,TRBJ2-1,TGCGCCAGCAGCCTGGACTCCGGGACTGCACCCTCCTCCTACAATGAGCAGTTCTTC,CASSLDSGTAPSSYNEQFF
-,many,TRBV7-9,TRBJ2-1,TGTGCCAGCAGCCCTGACCCCAGCTCCTACAATGAGCAGTTCTTC,CASSPDPSSYNEQFF
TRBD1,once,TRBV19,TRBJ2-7,TGTGCCAGTAGCCTTACCCACCGGGACAGGAGCTCCTACGAGCAGTACTTC,CASSLTHRDRSSYEQYF
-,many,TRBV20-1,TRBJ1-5,TGCAGTGCTAGACCCCCATGGGGGGACAATCAGCCCCAGCATTTT,CSARPPWGDNQPQHF
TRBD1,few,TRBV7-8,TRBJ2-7,TGTGCCAGCAGCTTAGCGTTACTGGACAGGACGTCCTACGAGCAGTACTTC,CASSLALLDRTSYEQYF
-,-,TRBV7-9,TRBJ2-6,TGTGCCAGCAGCTTGTCGCGCTCTGGGGCCAACGTCCTGACTTTC,CASSLSRSGANVLTF
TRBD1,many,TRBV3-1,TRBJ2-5,TGTGCCAGCAGCCAAAAAGCTCAGGGGGCGACCCAGTACTTC,CASSQKAQGATQYF
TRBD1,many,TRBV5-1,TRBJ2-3,TGCGCCAGCAGCCGGGACAGGGGGAACCCTAACACAGATACGCAGTATTTT,CASSRDRGNPNTDTQYF
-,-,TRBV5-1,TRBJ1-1,TGCGCCAGCCACCCGACAGCGTTGAACACTGAAGCTTTCTTT,CASHPTALNTEAFF
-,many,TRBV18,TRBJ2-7,TGTGCCAGCTCACCAGACAGACACTACGAGCAGTACTTC,CASSPDRHYEQYF
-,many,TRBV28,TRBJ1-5,TGTGCCAGCAGCACGAACTGGGCAGTCAATCAGCCCCAGCATTTT,CASSTNWAVNQPQHF
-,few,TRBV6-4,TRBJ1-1,TGTGCCGGCACCGAGCAAGACGGGAACACTGAAGCTTCCTTT,CAGTEQDGNTEASF
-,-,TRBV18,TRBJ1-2,TGTGCCAGCTCACCACTACCTGAGATTAACTATGGCTACACCTTC,CASSPLPEINYGYTF
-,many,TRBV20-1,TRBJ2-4,TGCAGTGCGTTAGTCCCGAGGGAGAACATTCAGTACTTC,CSALVPRENIQYF
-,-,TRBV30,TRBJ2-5,TGTGCCTGGAGTGTAAGGGTCCAAGAGACCCAGTACTTC,CAWSVRVQETQYF
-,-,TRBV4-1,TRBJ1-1,TGCGCCAGCAGCCAAGGATTTTCGAGGGTCCCCACTGAAGCTTTCTTT,CASSQGFSRVPTEAFF
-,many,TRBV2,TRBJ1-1,TGTGCCAGCAGTGATGTCTTGGGCACTGAAGCTTTCTTT,CASSDVLGTEAFF
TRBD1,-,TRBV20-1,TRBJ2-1,TGCAGTGCTAGAGACCACAGGGGGAATGAGCAGTTCTTC,CSARDHRGNEQFF
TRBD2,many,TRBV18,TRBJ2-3,TGTGCCAGCTCACCCGGACTAGCGAGGGTGGAAGATACGCAGTATTTT,CASSPGLARVEDTQYF
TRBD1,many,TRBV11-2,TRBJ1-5,TGTGCCAGCAGCGCAGGGGGCTACAGCAATCAGCCCCAGCATTTT,CASSAGGYSNQPQHF
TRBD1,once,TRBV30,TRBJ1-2,TGTGCCTGGAGCCTCCGGACAGGGAATGGCTACACCTTC,CAWSLRTGNGYTF
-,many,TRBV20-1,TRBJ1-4,TGCAGTGCTCGGATGGAGGGGCAATATGAAAAACTGTTTTTT,CSARMEGQYEKLFF